This T cell receptor (beta chain) was recorded in a study of blood T cell repertoires in COVID-19 (dated by TCRdb to about 2020). Study-wide context: The collaborator samples originated in the United States, Italy and Spain and spanned the acute and convalescent phases of COVID-19. Nearly every sample came with metadata listing a de-identified subject ID, COVID-19 status, age in years and sex. Samples came from the ongoing ImmuneRACE study (first 160 participants) plus 1,254 subjects from 6 global collaborators. The repertoires were made available in a free public database intended to serve as a resource for research on the immune response to SARS-CoV-2. The material from the prospective study consisted of cDNA or gDNA derived from T cells, B-cell-depleted T cells, or PBMCs. Subjects who had been exposed to COVID-19, were actively infected with it, or had recovered from it provided the deeply sampled blood TCRbeta repertoires that made up the dataset. Where available, HLA class I and class II types were taken from metadata supplied by the sample provider and were not determined by assay-based typing. Study-wide conclusions, independent of this receptor: The quantity of clinical and demographic metadata differed by source and by participant and was supplied without curation.

A word on this clone: Its antigen specificity is not known. Within one base of it there is no much larger clone, and no base qualities were kept.

In the prospective study, participants were roughly 18 to 89 years old, resided in fewer than 25 geographic areas of the United States, and were enrolled through a virtual design. Cohort assignment in the prospective study relied on participant-reported clinical history from a screening survey and a study questionnaire. In the prospective study, whole blood, serum and a nasopharyngeal or oropharyngeal swab were collected from each participant by mobile phlebotomists. Over an approximately 2-month period, participants in the prospective study had the option of providing additional blood draws and questionnaires. Before DNA extraction, prospective study blood samples were shipped either frozen or at room temperature. TCRbeta CDR3 regions were amplified from genomic DNA using the immunoSEQ Assay, a bias-controlled multiplex PCR. In the source study's methods: Nucleated cell counts per sample were estimated from amplification of reference gene primers within the assay. Sequence reads were collapsed and filtered to measure the absolute abundance of every unique TCRbeta CDR3 rearrangement. For each sample, productive Simpson clonality was calculated by taking the square root of Simpson's diversity index across productive rearrangements. Here the immuneACCESS table is served through TCRdb, limited to in-frame sequences with V and J called. Missing clones are a known gap in these copies; in checked studies unresolved V genes cover under half, and the rest lacks a known reason. That table is the source of V, J and clone size, and D and trimming were worked out from the DNA. The sample table lists about 240,000 clones, approximately 84% of them with a count of one. Clones ranked in the top ten supply approximately 3.5% of the sample.

Sequenced: PBMCs or T cells enriched from blood (not recorded which). This sequence originates from a woman aged 35 to 49 with acute COVID-19.

Read as DNA, the sequence is TGTGCCAGCAGCCACGGGGGGGAGACCCAGTACTTC. Its translation reads: CASSHGGETQYF. The chain employs TRBV3-1 (or the pseudogene TRBV3-2) and TRBJ2-5; TRBD2 agrees with 7 junctional bases. The CDR3 contains 12 residues, cysteine and phenylalanine counted. The retained sequence is limited to the CDR3, 36 bases, with the frame set at the first base. After removal of 3 bases from V and 5 bases from J, the junction retains 0 bases not matched to a gene. From the germline V gene (reference sequence), CDR1 is LGHDT and CDR2 is YNNKEL.